This entry is about one T cell receptor (beta chain). V lost 2 bases and J 4 bases, leaving 7 bases between the germline ends. Germline V gene lookup returns CDR1 LGHNT and CDR2 FRNRAP. The CDR3 runs 13 residues. The PCR employed 60 Vbeta primers together with 13 Jbeta primers. Sequenced by immunoSEQ multiplex PCR; TCRdb stores in-frame clones only, minus some. The profile shows roughly 71,000 clones, 70% to 80% of them singletons. The data belong to a study of cytomegalovirus exposure and HLA in healthy donors. The origin of this receptor is a girl aged 5 to 17 in good health and CMV-seropositive. Sequencing was done on a sample of PBMCs. This sequence joins TRBV12-5 and TRBJ2-3; D is ambiguous. CDR3 protein: CASGLSPADTQYF. CDR3 sequence (DNA): TGTGCTAGTGGTTTGAGCCCGGCAGATACGCAGTATTTT. The full variable domain, rest sourced from reference TRBV12-5 and TRBJ2-3, is DARVTQTPRHKVTEMGQEVTMRCQPILGHNTVFWYRQTMMQGLELLAYFRNRAPLDDSGMPKDRFSAEMPDATLATLKIQPSEPRDSAVYFCASGLSPADTQYFGPGTRLTVL.